These T cell receptor beta chains were read from a single sample in a study of neurological immune-mediated disorders. TCRdb re-derived calls from the 5' RACE reads in MiXCR, one entry per CDR3 protein. The table has under 75,000 distinct CDR3 sequences, roughly 4.9% seen once. The sample consisted of PBMCs. These receptors originate from a human donor with multiple sclerosis. The donor label of this sample is uncertain. The CDR3 runs from the conserved cysteine through the conserved F or W. D genes are given only for firm matches. The size of a clone is reported for some rows only, either as once, few or many, or as a class for expanded clones.

>TRBJ2-7|.|many|TRBV20-1
TGCAGTGCTAGTTATGGGGTCCCCTACGAGCAGTACTTC
CSASYGVPYEQYF
>TRBJ1-1|.|many|TRBV5-1
TGCGCCAGCAGCTCGGGGCAAGGGGCGGTAACTGAAGCTTTCTTT
CASSSGQGAVTEAFF
>TRBJ1-2|.|.|TRBV27
TGTGCCAGCAGTAACTATGGCTACACCTTC
CASSNYGYTF
>TRBJ1-1|.|many|TRBV5-1
TGCGCCAGCAGCTTGGGCGAGACAGCGAACACTGAAGCTTTCTTT
CASSLGETANTEAFF
>TRBJ2-2|.|many|TRBV18
TGTGCCAGCTCACCAACGTCCGGGGCTCCCGGGGAGCTGTTTTTT
CASSPTSGAPGELFF
>TRBJ2-1|TRBD2|many|TRBV7-9
TGTGCCAGCAGCTTAAGTACTAGCGGGGGGGCCTCTCCCCCCAATGAGCAGTTCTTC
CASSLSTSGGASPPNEQFF
>TRBJ2-3|.|few|TRBV6-6
TGTGCCAGCAGTTCTCAGGGAAGTGAAGATACGCAGTATTTT
CASSSQGSEDTQYF
>TRBJ1-2|.|few|TRBV15
TGTGCCACCATGAGGGGGGGCAGCGGCTATGGCTACACCTTC
CATMRGGSGYGYTF
>TRBJ2-7|.|many|TRBV7-6
TGTGCCAGCAGCTTAGAGGACTATTCGGACGAGCAGTACTTC
CASSLEDYSDEQYF
>TRBJ2-3|TRBD1|.|TRBV7-3
TGTGCCAGCAGCTTAGACAGGGGAATAGATACGCAGTATTTT
CASSLDRGIDTQYF
>TRBJ2-3|.|many|TRBV7-9
TGTGCCAGCAGTCCCGGCAGGGGTACGCAGTATTTT
CASSPGRGTQYF
>TRBJ2-5|.|many|TRBV6-6
TGTGCCAGCAGGTCACCCGTGACCCAGTACTTC
CASRSPVTQYF
>TRBJ1-5|.|many|TRBV5-1
TGCGCCAGCAGCACGAACGGACAAAGCAATCAGCCCCAGCATTTT
CASSTNGQSNQPQHF
>TRBJ2-3|.|.|TRBV6-2/TRBV6-3
TGTGCCAGCAGTCTCATTGCGGCAGATACGCAGTATTTT
CASSLIAADTQYF
>TRBJ1-3|.|.|TRBV30
TGTGCCTGGAATACACAGGGATTTGGAAACACCATATATTTT
CAWNTQGFGNTIYF
>TRBJ1-4|.|many|TRBV6-6
TGTGCCAGCAGTTACTCGATACAGAATAATGAAAAACTGTTTTTT
CASSYSIQNNEKLFF
>TRBJ2-7|.|many|TRBV5-1
TGCGCCAGCAGCTTGGGGGCTAGCTACTACGAGCAGTACTTC
CASSLGASYYEQYF
>TRBJ2-3|.|many|TRBV7-3
TGTGCCAGCAGCCACCTCTCTAGTTCAGATACGCAGTATTTT
CASSHLSSSDTQYF
>TRBJ1-1|.|.|TRBV5-2
TGTGCCAGCAACACAGGGGGGGACACTGAAGCTTTCTTT
CASNTGGDTEAFF
>TRBJ2-2|.|many|TRBV20-1
TGCAGTGCTAGTTTAGCCCAGAACACCGGGGAGCTGTTTTTT
CSASLAQNTGELFF